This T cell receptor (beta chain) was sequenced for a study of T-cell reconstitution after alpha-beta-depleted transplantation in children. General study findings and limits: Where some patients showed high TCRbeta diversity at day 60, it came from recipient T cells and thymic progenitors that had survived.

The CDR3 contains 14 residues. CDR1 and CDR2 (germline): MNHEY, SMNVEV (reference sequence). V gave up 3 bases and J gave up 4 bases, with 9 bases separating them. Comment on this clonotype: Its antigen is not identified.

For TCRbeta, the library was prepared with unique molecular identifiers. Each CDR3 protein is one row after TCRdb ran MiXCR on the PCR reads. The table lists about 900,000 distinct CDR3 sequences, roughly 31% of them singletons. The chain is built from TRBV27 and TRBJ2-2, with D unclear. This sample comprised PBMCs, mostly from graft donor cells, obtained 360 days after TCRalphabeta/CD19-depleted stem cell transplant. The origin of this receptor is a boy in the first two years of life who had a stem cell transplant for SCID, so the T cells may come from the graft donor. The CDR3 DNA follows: TGTGCCAGCAGTTTTTTCCGTTCCACCGGGGAGCTGTTTTTT. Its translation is CASSFFRSTGELFF.